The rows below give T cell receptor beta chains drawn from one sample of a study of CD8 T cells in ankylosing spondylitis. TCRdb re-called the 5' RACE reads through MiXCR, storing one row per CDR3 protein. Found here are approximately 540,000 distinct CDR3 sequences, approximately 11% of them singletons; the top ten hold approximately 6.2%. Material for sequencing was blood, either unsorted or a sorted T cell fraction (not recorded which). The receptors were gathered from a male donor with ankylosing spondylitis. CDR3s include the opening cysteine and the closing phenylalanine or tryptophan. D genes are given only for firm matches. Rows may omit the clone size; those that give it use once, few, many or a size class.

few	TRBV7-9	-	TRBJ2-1	CASNRDSRSYNEQFF	TGTGCCAGCAACCGGGACTCCAGGTCTTACAATGAGCAGTTCTTC
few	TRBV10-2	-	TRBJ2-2	CASSSVTMGNTGELFF	TGCGCCAGCAGTTCCGTGACGATGGGGAACACCGGGGAGCTGTTTTTT
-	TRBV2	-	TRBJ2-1	CASRTEQGNEQFF	TGTGCCAGCAGAACTGAACAGGGTAATGAGCAGTTCTTC
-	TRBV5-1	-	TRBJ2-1	CASSLVGGENEALF	TGCGCCAGCAGCTTGGTGGGGGGCGAGAATGAGGCACTCTTC
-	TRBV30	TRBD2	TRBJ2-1	CAWSVVLAGGQFF	TGTGCCTGGAGTGTAGTTCTAGCGGGGGGTCAGTTCTTC
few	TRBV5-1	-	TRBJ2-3	CASSLSGTLESADTQYF	TGCGCCAGCAGCTTATCCGGGACACTTGAGAGTGCAGATACGCAGTATTTT
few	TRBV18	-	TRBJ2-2	CASSPLRDENTGELFF	TGTGCCAGCTCACCGCTCCGGGACGAGAACACCGGGGAGCTGTTTTTT
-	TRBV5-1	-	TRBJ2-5	CASSGQGGSQETQYF	TGCGCCAGCAGCGGACAGGGAGGGTCGCAAGAGACCCAGTACTTC
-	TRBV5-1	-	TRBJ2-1	CASSEGPSGSYNEQFF	TGCGCCAGCAGCGAAGGACCTAGTGGCTCCTACAATGAGCAGTTCTTC
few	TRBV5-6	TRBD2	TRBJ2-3	CASSLRLAGGSDTQYF	TGTGCCAGCAGCCTAAGGCTAGCGGGAGGCTCAGATACGCAGTATTTT
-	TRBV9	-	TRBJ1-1	CASSANHGGGPNTEAFF	TGTGCCAGCAGCGCCAACCACGGGGGGGGGCCGAACACTGAAGCTTTCTTT
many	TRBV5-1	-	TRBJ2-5	CASRSQGAETQYF	TGCGCCAGCAGGTCGCAGGGCGCAGAGACCCAGTACTTC
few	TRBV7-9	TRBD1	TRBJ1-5	CASSSGQGFQPQHF	TGTGCCAGCAGCTCCGGACAGGGGTTTCAGCCCCAGCATTTT
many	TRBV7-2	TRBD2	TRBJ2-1	CASSQTSGRNNEQFF	TGTGCCAGCAGCCAGACTAGCGGGAGAAACAATGAGCAGTTCTTC
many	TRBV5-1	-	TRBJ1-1	CATRRGGSAWNTEAFF	TGCGCCACCAGGAGGGGTGGCTCAGCGTGGAACACTGAAGCTTTCTTT
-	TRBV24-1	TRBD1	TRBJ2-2	CATDTGDTGELFF	TGTGCCACGGATACAGGGGACACCGGGGAGCTGTTTTTT
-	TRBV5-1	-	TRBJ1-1	CASSLALGVGENTEAFF	TGCGCCAGCAGCTTGGCCTTGGGGGTCGGTGAGAACACTGAAGCTTTCTTT
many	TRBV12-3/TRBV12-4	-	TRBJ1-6	CASSLPGLPLHF	TGTGCCAGCAGTTTGCCAGGTTTACCCCTCCACTTT
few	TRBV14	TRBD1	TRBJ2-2	CASSQELQGGAGELFF	TGTGCCAGCAGCCAAGAGTTACAGGGGGGCGCCGGGGAGCTGTTTTTT
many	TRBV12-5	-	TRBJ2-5	CASAPYQETQYF	TGTGCTAGTGCCCCGTACCAAGAGACCCAGTACTTC
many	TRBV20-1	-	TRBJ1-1	CSANWRGTEAFF	TGCAGTGCGAATTGGCGTGGGACTGAAGCTTTCTTT
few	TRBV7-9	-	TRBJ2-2	CASRNGQVNTGELFF	TGTGCCAGCAGAAACGGCCAGGTGAACACCGGGGAGCTGTTTTTT
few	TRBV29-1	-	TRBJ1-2	CSVEERLYGYTF	TGCAGCGTTGAAGAGAGACTCTATGGCTACACCTTC
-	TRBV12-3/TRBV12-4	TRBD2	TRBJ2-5	CASRARETPGETQYF	TGTGCCAGCAGGGCGCGGGAGACACCGGGGGAGACCCAGTACTTC
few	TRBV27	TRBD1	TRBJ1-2	CASSWRREGADGYTF	TGTGCCAGCAGTTGGAGAAGGGAGGGGGCGGATGGCTACACCTTC
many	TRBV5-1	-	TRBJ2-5	CASSRDNAPETQYF	TGCGCCAGCTCCCGGGACAACGCCCCAGAGACCCAGTACTTC
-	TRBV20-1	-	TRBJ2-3	CSARPPWVAPTDTQYF	TGCAGTGCTAGACCCCCCTGGGTGGCTCCCACAGATACGCAGTATTTT
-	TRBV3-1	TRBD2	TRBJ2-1	CASSQTGTRRGNEQFF	TGTGCCAGCAGCCAAACCGGGACTAGGAGAGGGAATGAGCAGTTCTTC
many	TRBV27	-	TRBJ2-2	CASSLLVNTGELFF	TGTGCCAGCAGTTTACTGGTGAACACCGGGGAGCTGTTTTTT
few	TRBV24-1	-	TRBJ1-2	CATSEDRTSMGGYTF	TGTGCCACCAGTGAGGACCGGACCTCAATGGGCGGCTACACCTTC
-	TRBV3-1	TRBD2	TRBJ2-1	CASTGLAGEHEQFF	TGTGCCAGCACAGGGCTAGCGGGAGAGCATGAGCAGTTCTTC
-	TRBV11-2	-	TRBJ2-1	CASSTTSSYNEQFF	TGTGCCAGCAGCACCACTAGCTCCTACAATGAGCAGTTCTTC
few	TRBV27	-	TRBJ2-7	CASSLFTGSYEQYF	TGTGCCAGCAGTTTATTCACAGGGTCCTACGAGCAGTACTTC